Below are 21 T cell receptor beta chains sequenced from a single sample in a study of metastatic and nonmetastatic thyroid tumors. TCRdb re-called the PCR reads through MiXCR. The sample yields 50,000 to 65,000 clones, approximately 4.1% seen once. Thyroid surgery was preceded by no treatment in any patient. Input material: blood. The receptors shown here come from a female donor with papillary thyroid cancer or a benign thyroid nodule (not recorded which). Some clones in this sample may be carry-over from other donors' samples.

This clone was seen ten or more times. This chain connects TRBV15 to TRBJ2-2; 7 positions agree with TRBD1. Germline CDR1 and CDR2: LNHNV and YYDKDF (reference sequence). CDR3 length equals 15 residues. Trimming took 1 base from V and 8 from J; bases not matched to a gene: 7. As DNA, the CDR3 is TGTGCCACCAGCAGAGGACAGGGCTTCGGTGGGGAGCTGTTTTTT. This sequence encodes CATSRGQGFGGELFF.

This clone appeared a few times. The chain carries TRBV24-1 and TRBJ2-3; D is undetermined. Germline-derived CDR1 and CDR2 are KGHDR and SFDVKD. The CDR3 has 15 residues. V gave up 3 bases and J gave up 6 bases, with 15 bases separating them. Written as DNA, the CDR3 is TGTGCCACCAGTGATCCTGGGTTGGTGGAGGATACGCAGTATTTT. Translation gives CATSDPGLVEDTQYF.

This clone was counted many times. V and J are TRBV9 and TRBJ1-2; 12 bases match TRBD1. This CDR3 comprises 14 residues. V lost 3 bases, J lost 8 bases, and 5 bases stayed unmatched. Germline lookup yields CDR1 SGDLS and CDR2 YYNGEE. The CDR3 sequence is CASSEGQGARGYTF. CDR3 nucleotide sequence: TGTGCCAGCAGCGAGGGACAGGGGGCGCGAGGCTACACCTTC.

This clone has a count of ten or more. The V call is TRBV20-1, the J call TRBJ2-1; 10 bases align to TRBD2. This CDR3 spans 16 amino acids. The V segment lost 2 bases and the J segment 6 bases; nucleotides outside the gene matches: 10. The germline V gene encodes CDR1 DFQATT and CDR2 SNEGSKA (reference sequence). In nucleotides, the CDR3 is TGCAGTGCTAGACGCCCGGGACTAGCGATTCTCAATGAGCAGTTCTTC. This sequence encodes CSARRPGLAILNEQFF.

About this clone: This is likely a read error, given that the CDR3 carries no conserved phenylalanine or tryptophan at its end. The J gene is TRBJ1-2, the V gene TRBV5-5; no clear D. V dropped 2 bases and J dropped 0 bases, with 11 bases sitting between them. The CDR3 covers 15 residues. CDR1 and CDR2 (germline): SGHKS, YYEKEE (reference sequence). The CDR3 region has the DNA TGTGCCAGCAGCTTTGACTGGGGATCTAACTATGGCTACACCCTC. Residues: CASSFDWGSNYGYTL.

This clone was found many times. The chain recombines TRBV20-1 with TRBJ1-6, with D possibly matching TRBD1 (5 bases). V was cut by 2 bases and J by 7 bases, with 9 bases left in between. This CDR3 comprises 13 residues. Looked up from germline, CDR1 is DFQATT and CDR2 is SNEGSKA (reference sequence). CDR3: CSARIGDNSPLHF. For the CDR3, the DNA is TGCAGTGCTAGAATAGGGGACAATTCACCCCTCCACTTT.

V usage is TRBV6-2 or TRBV6-3 and J usage is TRBJ2-7; 7 bases are shared with TRBD2. Germline V gives CDR1 MNHEY, CDR2 SVGEGT. Germline trimming cut 5 bases from V and 4 bases from J; bases unmatched to any gene: 20. The length of the CDR3 is 18 residues. The CDR3, as DNA: TGTGCCAGCAGTCCGTCGACTAGCTCCCTCTCGAAGGTTTACGAGCAGTACTTC. Translation: CASSPSTSSLSKVYEQYF.

A remark on this clone: A junction end diverges from the germline sequence, so it may reflect a read error. The chain uses TRBV15 and TRBJ2-1, with 14 bases aligning to TRBD2. Germline CDR1 and CDR2: LNHNV and YYDKDF (reference sequence). The CDR3 consists of 19 residues. The CDR3 coding sequence is TGTGCCACCAGCAGAGAGTTGACTAGCGGGAGGGTCAAGTACAATGAACAGTTCTTC. Amino acid sequence: CATSRELTSGRVKYNEQFF.

This clone was recorded many times. V usage is TRBV27 and J usage is TRBJ2-5, with 7 positions matching TRBD1. The CDR3 length is 15 residues. The J segment lost 2 bases and the V segment lost 1 base, leaving 4 bases of the junction unmatched. CDR1 MNHEY and CDR2 SMNVEV come from the germline V gene (reference sequence). The CDR3 here is CASSLLGRGQETQYF. The CDR3 DNA reads TGTGCCAGCAGTTTATTGGGCAGGGGGCAAGAGACCCAGTACTTC.

This clone was detected many times. The chain uses TRBV11-2 and TRBJ2-7, with TRBD2 identical over 7 bases. V shed 2 bases, J shed 3 bases, and the junction held 7 bases outside the gene matches. The CDR3 covers 15 residues. Germline CDR1 SGHAT, CDR2 FQNNGV. CDR3 amino acids: CASSLNMGLIYEQYF. CDR3 nucleotides: TGTGCCAGCAGCTTAAATATGGGACTAATCTACGAGCAGTACTTC.

The sample holds many counts of this clone. The rearrangement uses TRBV30 and TRBJ2-5; perhaps D is TRBD1 or TRBD2 (5 bases each). CDR1 is GTSNPN, CDR2 SVGIG, per germline (reference sequence). Trimming pared 2 bases from V and 7 bases from J, leaving 11 bases between. The CDR3 is 12 amino acids. The CDR3 here is CAWSSGGGTQYF. As DNA, the CDR3 is TGTGCCTGGAGTAGTGGGGGTGGGACCCAGTACTTC.

This clone was observed a few times. A much larger clone lies one base from this, so it may be a read error. This chain uses TRBV3-1 with TRBJ2-3; unclear D gene. The V gene's germline CDR1 is LGHDT and CDR2 YNNKEL (reference sequence). The CDR3 contains 15 residues. DNA for the CDR3: TGTGCCAGCAGACAAGTGGTCAGCTACACAGATACGCAGTATTTT. As protein: CASRQVVSYTDTQYF.

This clone has at least ten counts. A read error may produce the germline difference seen at one junction end. The rearrangement uses TRBV7-7 and TRBJ2-5, with D perhaps TRBD1 (8 bases). The CDR3 runs to 14 residues. Germline V gene lookup returns CDR1 SSHAT and CDR2 FNYEAQ (reference sequence). The CDR3 here is CASSRTGREETQYF. The CDR3 DNA sequence: TGTGCTAGCAGCCGGACAGGGAGGGAAGAGACCCAGTACTTC.

CDR3: CASSFSLGTGGSPLHF. The CDR3 DNA sequence: TGTGCCAGCAGTTTTTCGTTGGGAACAGGGGGGTCACCCCTCCACTTT. The rearrangement joins TRBV28 to TRBJ1-6; the match to TRBD1 covers 8 bases. This CDR3 region has 16 residues. The ends lost 3 bases at V and 10 bases at J; junction bases unmatched: 11. Germline values: CDR1 MDHEN, CDR2 SYDVKM. The full variable domain, rest sourced from reference TRBV28 and TRBJ1-6, is DVKVTQSSRYLVKRTGEKVFLECVQDMDHENMFWYRQDPGLGLRLIYFSYDVKMKEKGDIPEGYSVSREKKERFSLILESASTNQTSMYLCASSFSLGTGGSPLHFGNGTRLTVT.

Concerning this clone itself: A much larger clone lies one base from this, so it may be a read error. The sample holds other DNA sequences that translate to the same CDR3. The chain couples TRBV20-1 to TRBJ1-5, with 11 bases identical to TRBD1. The CDR3 runs to 15 residues. Unmatched junction bases numbered 9, after V lost 3 bases and J lost 8 bases. Germline V gene sequence: CDR1 DFQATT, CDR2 SNEGSKA (reference sequence). The chain's CDR3 is CSARDQGTGGKPQHF. The DNA of the CDR3 is TGCAGTGCTAGGGATCAGGGGACAGGGGGTAAGCCCCAGCATTTT.

This clone came up a few times. The genes are TRBV5-1 and TRBJ1-1; TRBD1 might be the D (5 bases). From germline, CDR1 is SGHRS and CDR2 YFSETQ. Trimming removed 4 bases from V and 11 bases from J, with 18 bases in between. The CDR3 consists of 13 residues. The CDR3 protein is CASSLDSIGRAFF. The CDR3, as DNA: TGCGCCAGCAGCCTAGACAGCATAGGACGGGCTTTCTTT.

This clone was recorded many times. This chain joins TRBV2 and TRBJ2-2; 10 bases align to TRBD1. CDR3 length: 15 residues. The germline CDR1 and CDR2 sequences are SNHLY and FYNNEI. The junction had 4 bases not matched to a gene; V was cut back by 4 bases and J by 5 bases. The CDR3 DNA reads TGTGCCAGCAGTGTCGGGACAGGGGTAACCGGGGAGCTGTTTTTT. Translation gives CASSVGTGVTGELFF.

This clone was counted only a few times. For the CDR3, the DNA is TGTGCCAGCAGTGAAGTACTAGCAGGCACAGATACGCAGTATTTT. It codes for CASSEVLAGTDTQYF. This rearrangement joins TRBV2 to TRBJ2-3; a weak D match, TRBD2 (6 bases). The germline V gene has CDR1 SNHLY and CDR2 FYNNEI. This CDR3 region has 15 residues. Trimming cost V 1 base and J 1 base, with 9 bases left between them.

This clone showed up just a few times. V is TRBV6-6 and J is TRBJ1-6; no reliable D call. The CDR3 contains 15 residues. CDR1 is MNHNY, CDR2 SVGAGI, per germline (reference sequence). V was cut by 2 bases and J by 2 bases, with 7 bases left in between. The CDR3 nucleotides are TGTGCCAGCAGTTACGAGGGAACCTATAATTCACCCCTCCACTTT. Its translation is CASSYEGTYNSPLHF.

This clone has a count of ten or more. The V and J genes are TRBV24-1 and TRBJ1-5, with D hard to call. This CDR3 has 11 residues. Germline values: CDR1 KGHDR, CDR2 SFDVKD. The V and J ends lost 9 bases and 9 bases respectively, with 11 bases between them. CDR3: CATGSYWPQHF. CDR3 DNA: TGTGCCACCGGTTCCTATTGGCCCCAGCATTTT.

This clone was counted ten times or more. The CDR3 nucleotides read TGTGCCAGCAGCCTCCTAGGGTACACTGAAGCTTTCTTT. Encoded protein: CASSLLGYTEAFF. J is TRBJ1-1 and V is TRBV7-3, with no clear D. Germline V lookup: CDR1 SGHTA, CDR2 FQGTGA. V lost 5 bases and J lost 3, with 10 bases in between. This CDR3 region has 13 residues.